These 27 T cell receptor beta chains originate from one sample sequenced in a study of cytomegalovirus exposure and HLA in healthy donors. The primer mix had 60 Vbeta and 13 Jbeta primers. Data came from immunoSEQ multiplex PCR; TCRdb stores just in-frame clones and leaves some out. The table has about 130,000 clones, around four fifths seen once; the top ten hold about 7.3%. The sequencing sample was made of PBMCs. The receptors were gathered from a male donor in good health and CMV-seronegative.

The CDR3: CASRPLAYNEQFF. Here the CDR3 DNA reads TGTGCCAGCAGACCGCTAGCGTACAATGAGCAGTTCTTC. This chain connects TRBV7-2 to TRBJ2-1; D possibly corresponds to TRBD2 (6 bases). Per the germline V gene, CDR1 is SGHTA and CDR2 is FQGNSA. The CDR3 has 13 residues. V was shortened by 6 bases and J by 4 bases, with 10 bases between the two germline ends.

This rearrangement joins TRBV7-2 to TRBJ2-5; 12 bases align to TRBD2. The CDR3 runs to 18 residues. V lost 3 bases, J lost 0 bases, and 8 bases stayed unmatched. Germline-derived CDR1 and CDR2 are SGHTA and FQGNSA. The CDR3, as DNA: TGTGCCAGCAGCTTCGACAAAGGACTAGCGGGGAACCAAGAGACCCAGTACTTC. Its translation: CASSFDKGLAGNQETQYF.

The J gene is TRBJ2-7, the V gene TRBV9; 12 nucleotides align to TRBD2. Losses at the gene ends were 4 bases for V and 5 bases for J; bases not matched to a gene: 4. Germline CDR1 SGDLS, CDR2 YYNGEE. The CDR3 is 14 amino acids. The CDR3 coding sequence is TGTGCCAGCAGCTCTAGCGGGGGGGCGGACGAGCAGTACTTC. Its protein is CASSSSGGADEQYF.

This chain links TRBV5-1 with TRBJ2-5, with TRBD2 identical over 9 bases. Looked up from germline, CDR1 is SGHRS and CDR2 is YFSETQ. The CDR3 totals 14 residues. Trimming took 6 bases from V and 4 from J; bases not matched to a gene: 7. CDR3 DNA sequence: TGCGCCAGCACCCTAGGACTAGCGAGAGAGACCCAGTACTTC. Translated: CASTLGLARETQYF.

This chain joins TRBV6-1 and TRBJ1-2; 7 nucleotides match TRBD1. The germline V gene has CDR1 MNHNS and CDR2 SASEGT. V dropped 2 bases and J dropped 7; count of bases not matched to a gene: 13. The CDR3 totals 16 residues. The CDR3 region is CASSESPTGTRGGYTF. The CDR3 nucleotides read TGTGCCAGCAGTGAATCCCCGACAGGGACCAGGGGTGGCTACACCTTC.

This clone appeared a few times. The rearrangement uses TRBV7-2 and TRBJ1-1; D is undetermined. CDR1 is SGHTA, CDR2 FQGNSA, per germline. The V end lost 5 bases, the J end lost 1 base, and 11 bases lay between the germline ends. The CDR3 contains 14 residues. CDR3 region: CASSPFGGNTEAFF. In DNA form, the CDR3 reads TGTGCCAGCAGCCCCTTTGGAGGGAACACTGAAGCTTTCTTT.

V gene TRBV30 combines with J gene TRBJ1-1; 8 bases match TRBD1. J was trimmed by 0 bases and V by 5 bases; bases with no gene match: 8. Germline assignment: CDR1 GTSNPN and CDR2 SVGIG (reference sequence). The CDR3 contains 15 residues. The CDR3 spells CAWRRQGPMNTEAFF. The CDR3 DNA follows: TGTGCCTGGCGCCGACAGGGGCCAATGAACACTGAAGCTTTCTTT. Variable domain in full (rest from reference TRBV30 and TRBJ1-1): SQTIHQWPATLVQPVGSPLSLECTVEGTSNPNLYWYRQAAGRGLQLLFYSVGIGQISSEVPQNLSASRPQDRQFILSSKKLLLSDSGFYLCAWRRQGPMNTEAFFGQGTRLTVV.

The V gene is TRBV4-2, the J gene TRBJ2-1, with TRBD1 identical over 7 bases. This CDR3 has 16 residues. Germline trimming cut 0 bases from V and 2 bases from J; bases unmatched to any gene: 4. CDR1 and CDR2 (germline): LGHNA, YNFKEQ. CDR3 bases: TGTGCCAGCAGCCAAGATGGTGGACAGGCCTACAATGAGCAGTTCTTC. This codes for CASSQDGGQAYNEQFF.

Only one count was recorded for this clone. The gene calls are TRBV9 and TRBJ2-5; 7 positions match TRBD1. Germline-derived CDR1 and CDR2 are SGDLS and YYNGEE. After removal of 4 bases from V and 5 bases from J, the junction contained 8 bases not matched to a gene. The CDR3 covers 14 residues. The CDR3 loop is CASSPTGNYETQYF. The CDR3 DNA reads TGTGCCAGCAGCCCGACAGGGAATTATGAGACCCAGTACTTC.

This rearrangement joins TRBV28 to TRBJ2-7; D possibly corresponds to TRBD2 (5 bases). CDR1 is MDHEN and CDR2 is SYDVKM in the germline V gene. The CDR3 length is 13 residues. V dropped 5 bases and J dropped 9 bases, with 17 bases sitting between them. CDR3 nucleotides: TGTGCCAGCAGTGCCAGAGGGTCTCTTTGGCAGTACTTC. This codes for CASSARGSLWQYF. Looking up the rest from reference TRBV28 and TRBJ2-7 gives the full variable domain: DVKVTQSSRYLVKRTGEKVFLECVQDMDHENMFWYRQDPGLGLRLIYFSYDVKMKEKGDIPEGYSVSREKKERFSLILESASTNQTSMYLCASSARGSLWQYFGPGTRLTVT.

Notes on this clone: Relative to the germline gene, one junction end is altered; a read error may explain this. The gene calls are TRBV4-1 and TRBJ2-4, with D uncertain. Germline V lookup: CDR1 MGHRA, CDR2 YSYEKL. This CDR3 has 15 residues. DNA for the CDR3: TGCGCCAGCAGCCAGGGTCCTTTAGCCAAAAGCATTCAGTACTTC. It translates to CASSQGPLAKSIQYF.

The V call is TRBV6-6, the J call TRBJ1-4; D is perhaps TRBD1 (5 bases). This CDR3 contains 16 residues. CDR1 MNHNY and CDR2 SVGAGI come from the germline V gene (reference sequence). The germline V and J ends were trimmed by 5 bases and 3 bases, with 16 bases remaining between them. As DNA, the CDR3 is TGTGCCAGCAGTCCTCCAGGAGGGGCGGCTAATGAAAAACTGTTTTTT. It translates to CASSPPGGAANEKLFF.

The chain joins TRBV9 to TRBJ2-3; 9 bases are a match to TRBD2. V shed 0 bases, J shed 2 bases, and the junction held 7 bases outside the gene matches. CDR3 length: 17 amino acids. Germline V gene data show CDR1 as SGDLS and CDR2 as YYNGEE. The CDR3 coding sequence is TGTGCCAGCAGCGTAGCCGAAGCGGGGGGATTCACAGATACGCAGTATTTT. Its protein product is CASSVAEAGGFTDTQYF.

The chain combines TRBV10-3 with TRBJ1-5; TRBD1 matches 11 bases. The CDR3 is 15 residues long. From germline, CDR1 is ENHRY and CDR2 SYGVKD. V lost 10 bases, J lost 3 bases, and 8 bases stayed unmatched. In nucleotides, the CDR3 is TGTGCCAGTTCAGGACAGGGGGCATCCAATCAGCCCCAGCATTTT. Translating it yields CASSGQGASNQPQHF.

CDR3 coding DNA: TGTGCCAGCAGCCAAGATGGAGGACAGGGGGGCAATGAGCAGTTCTTC. This sequence encodes CASSQDGGQGGNEQFF. The chain joins TRBV4-2 to TRBJ2-1; 10 bases are a match to TRBD1. V was clipped by 0 bases and J by 6 bases; unmatched bases: 5. The CDR3 loop spans 16 amino acids. CDR1 LGHNA and CDR2 YNFKEQ come from the germline V gene.

This chain connects TRBV28 to TRBJ1-5, with D possibly being TRBD1 (6 bases). Trimming pared 5 bases from V and 7 bases from J, leaving 21 bases between. Per germline, CDR1 MDHEN and CDR2 SYDVKM. CDR3 size: 16 residues. The DNA for the CDR3 is TGTGCCAGCAGTCTAAACCGAGGGGGGAGGGGACAGCCCCAGCATTTT. It is translated as CASSLNRGGRGQPQHF.

This clone was counted only a few times. Other DNA sequences in the same sample also yield this CDR3. The chain couples TRBV18 to TRBJ1-1, with unresolved D. Germline loops: CDR1 KGHSH, CDR2 LQKENI. CDR3 length: 15 amino acids. V shed 0 bases and J shed 0 bases, with 8 bases lying between them. In DNA form, the CDR3 reads TGTGCCAGCTCACCACCGGGAGGCTTGAACACTGAAGCTTTCTTT. Translated, it gives CASSPPGGLNTEAFF. Together with reference TRBV18 and TRBJ1-1, the CDR3 gives the full variable domain: NAGVMQNPRHLVRRRGQEARLRCSPMKGHSHVYWYRQLPEEGLKFMVYLQKENIIDESGMPKERFSAEFPKEGPSILRIQQVVRGDSAAYFCASSPPGGLNTEAFFGQGTRLTVV.

Remarks on this clone: Because it lacks the conserved phenylalanine or tryptophan at the end, this CDR3 is likely a read error. The chain employs TRBV9 and TRBJ2-7; 8 bases map to TRBD1. The length of the CDR3 is 14 residues. J was trimmed by 6 bases and V by 3 bases; bases with no gene match: 8. Germline V gives CDR1 SGDLS, CDR2 YYNGEE. The CDR3 DNA sequence: TGTGCCAGCAGCGCTGGACTTACAGGGGGCGAGCAGTACCTC. Translating it yields CASSAGLTGGEQYL.

The genes are TRBV7-2 and TRBJ2-1, with 9 bases that match TRBD2. The junction had 10 bases not matched to a gene; V was cut back by 3 bases and J by 4 bases. The CDR3 is 17 amino acids. Germline assignment: CDR1 SGHTA and CDR2 FQGNSA. The CDR3 loop reads CASSLLGGGAGYNEQFF. The CDR3 region has the DNA TGTGCCAGCAGCTTGCTTGGCGGGGGGGCCGGGTACAATGAGCAGTTCTTC.

The chain recombines TRBV5-1 with TRBJ2-5; D unresolved. CDR1 and CDR2 from the germline V gene are SGHRS and YFSETQ. The CDR3 spans 17 residues. V lost 2 bases, J lost 1 base, and 18 bases lay in between. The CDR3 loop reads CASSLQTAQEFQETQYF. DNA for the CDR3: TGCGCCAGCAGCTTACAGACGGCGCAGGAATTCCAAGAGACCCAGTACTTC.

The gene calls are TRBV9 and TRBJ1-6; possible D gene TRBD1, 6 bases. The germline V and J ends were trimmed by 0 bases and 9 bases, with 13 bases remaining between them. Germline V gene data show CDR1 as SGDLS and CDR2 as YYNGEE. The CDR3 is 15 amino acids. DNA of the CDR3: TGTGCCAGCAGCGTAGAACAGGGTCGAGGTTCACCCCTCCACTTT. Translation gives CASSVEQGRGSPLHF. Complete variable domain (other parts from reference TRBV9 and TRBJ1-6): DSGVTQTPKHLITATGQRVTLRCSPRSGDLSVYWYQQSLDQGLQFLIQYYNGEERAKGNILERFSAQQFPDLHSELNLSSLELGDSALYFCASSVEQGRGSPLHFGNGTRLTVT.

This sequence joins TRBV15 and TRBJ2-1; D may be TRBD2 (6 bases). CDR1 is LNHNV and CDR2 is YYDKDF in the germline V gene (reference sequence). The ends were cut back, 5 bases at V and 6 bases at J, with 20 bases in the middle. The CDR3 totals 16 residues. The CDR3 DNA reads TGTGCCACCAGCGCCAGAGACCCCGGGAGATCCAATGAGCAGTTCTTC. This gives the protein CATSARDPGRSNEQFF.

The V and J genes are TRBV7-2 and TRBJ1-6; D possibly corresponds to TRBD1 (5 bases). Germline values: CDR1 SGHTA, CDR2 FQGNSA. The CDR3 is 16 residues long. With 5 bases removed from V and 7 bases from J, the gap between germline ends came to 18 bases. The CDR3, as DNA: TGTGCCAGCAGCCCCAGGGTAGGGGCCGGGAATTCACCCCTCCACTTT. Translation: CASSPRVGAGNSPLHF.

The chain is built from TRBV6-1 and TRBJ2-7; 8 positions match TRBD1. The junction had 7 bases not matched to a gene; V was cut back by 6 bases and J by 0 bases. The CDR3 extends over 15 amino acids. Germline CDR1 MNHNS, CDR2 SASEGT. In nucleotides, the CDR3 is TGTGCCAGCAGCCTTCGGACAGGGACCTCCTACGAGCAGTACTTC. It specifies CASSLRTGTSYEQYF.

This sequence joins TRBV28 and TRBJ1-3; no clear D gene. The V gene lost 5 bases and the J gene lost 0 bases, with 14 bases spanning the gap. Looked up from germline, CDR1 is MDHEN and CDR2 is SYDVKM. The CDR3 length is 16 residues. In nucleotides, the CDR3 is TGTGCCAGCAGTCCGCGAGGAGGGCCCTCTGGAAACACCATATATTTT. It encodes CASSPRGGPSGNTIYF. Complete variable domain (other parts from reference TRBV28 and TRBJ1-3): DVKVTQSSRYLVKRTGEKVFLECVQDMDHENMFWYRQDPGLGLRLIYFSYDVKMKEKGDIPEGYSVSREKKERFSLILESASTNQTSMYLCASSPRGGPSGNTIYFGEGSWLTVV.

The rearrangement joins TRBV28 to TRBJ2-7, with TRBD1 matching over 8 bases. The V gene's germline CDR1 is MDHEN and CDR2 SYDVKM. Trimming removed 5 bases from V and 2 bases from J; junction bases left unmatched: 5. The CDR3 contains 14 residues. The CDR3 sequence is CASSPGQGPYEQYF. The DNA of the CDR3 is TGTGCCAGCAGTCCAGGACAGGGCCCCTACGAGCAGTACTTC. Full variable domain (outside the CDR3, taken from reference TRBV28 and TRBJ2-7): DVKVTQSSRYLVKRTGEKVFLECVQDMDHENMFWYRQDPGLGLRLIYFSYDVKMKEKGDIPEGYSVSREKKERFSLILESASTNQTSMYLCASSPGQGPYEQYFGPGTRLTVT.

This sequence joins TRBV7-6 and TRBJ2-1; possible D gene TRBD1, 6 bases. The V end was cut by 5 bases, the J end by 4 bases, with 18 bases between. The germline V gene encodes CDR1 SGHVS and CDR2 FNYEAQ. CDR3 length: 16 amino acids. The chain's CDR3 is CASSQGGTTAYNEQFF. The CDR3 DNA reads TGTGCCAGCAGCCAAGGGGGTACGACAGCTTACAATGAGCAGTTCTTC.